These 17 T cell receptor beta chains share one sample of origin, sequenced in a study of T cell changes during pregnancy in multiple sclerosis. Repertoires were generated with immunoSEQ multiplex PCR, while TCRdb's copy carries only in-frame clones and drops some. The sample contains approximately 100,000 clones, around 92% of which appear only once. Specimen: peripheral blood, collected in the second trimester of pregnancy. Every receptor here comes from a female donor with multiple sclerosis, enrolled in a pregnancy study.

The gene calls are TRBV7-2 and TRBJ2-1; TRBD2 matches 7 bases. This CDR3 contains 13 residues. CDR1 SGHTA and CDR2 FQGNSA come from the germline V gene. V lost 1 base and J lost 10; bases outside the gene matches: 4. Here the CDR3 reads CASSLEVGREQFF. DNA of the CDR3: TGTGCCAGCAGCTTAGAAGTCGGGAGGGAGCAGTTCTTC. Filled out from reference TRBV7-2 and TRBJ2-1, the complete variable domain reads GAGVSQSPSNKVTEKGKDVELRCDPISGHTALYWYRQSLGQGLEFLIYFQGNSAPDKSGLPSDRFSAERTGGSVSTLTIQRTQQEDSAVYLCASSLEVGREQFFGPGTRLTVL.

The V and J genes are TRBV27 and TRBJ2-7; 7 nucleotides agree with TRBD1. CDR3 length equals 14 residues. Germline assignment: CDR1 MNHEY and CDR2 SMNVEV (reference sequence). Trimming cost V 6 bases and J 2 bases; bases outside gene matches: 7. CDR3 nucleotide sequence: TGTGCCAGCAGCCCCAGTAGGGGGCCCTACGAGCAGTACTTC. Translating it yields CASSPSRGPYEQYF.

This chain links TRBV27 with TRBJ1-5; D perhaps matches TRBD1 (6 bases). Trimming stripped 2 bases from V and 4 bases from J, with 9 bases between. The CDR3 spans 14 residues. Germline-derived CDR1 and CDR2 are MNHEY and SMNVEV (reference sequence). CDR3 nucleotide sequence: TGTGCCAGCAGTTTACAGGGGAATAATCAGCCCCAGCATTTT. This codes for CASSLQGNNQPQHF.

This clone showed up just once. The chain has TRBV19 and TRBJ2-6; the D gene is possibly TRBD1 (5 bases). CDR1 is LNHDA and CDR2 is SQIVND in the germline V gene (reference sequence). V lost 3 bases, J lost 1 base, and 10 bases lay in between. The CDR3 runs 16 residues. As DNA, the CDR3 is TGTGCCAGTAGTATCGGCAGGGTTTCTGGGGCCAACGTCCTGACTTTC. Translation: CASSIGRVSGANVLTF.

CDR3 sequence: CSVSGTGGSPLHF. The DNA of the CDR3 is TGCAGCGTCTCCGGGACAGGGGGTTCACCCCTCCACTTT. The chain recombines TRBV29-1 with TRBJ1-6; TRBD1 matches at 11 bases. V gave up 6 bases and J gave up 9 bases; unmatched junction bases: 4. Per germline, CDR1 SQVTM and CDR2 ANQGSEA. The CDR3 length is 13 residues.

V is TRBV27 and J is TRBJ2-5; the match to TRBD1 covers 7 bases. The germline CDR1 and CDR2 sequences are MNHEY and SMNVEV (reference sequence). The length of the CDR3 is 16 residues. The V gene end was trimmed by 6 bases and the J gene end by 0 bases; junction bases not matched to a gene: 10. The CDR3, as DNA: TGTGCCAGCAGGGTAAGGGGGCTGACGTACCAAGAGACCCAGTACTTC. Protein sequence: CASRVRGLTYQETQYF.

The chain recombines TRBV5-8 with TRBJ2-2; D unresolved. The CDR3 is 13 amino acids. V was clipped by 4 bases and J by 3 bases, with 7 bases between them. Germline V gene lookup returns CDR1 SGHTS and CDR2 YDEGEE. CDR3 residues: CASSLRYTGELFF. The DNA for the CDR3 is TGTGCCAGCAGCCTGAGATACACCGGGGAGCTGTTTTTT.

V and J are TRBV4-1 and TRBJ2-3, with 15 bases identical to TRBD2. In germline, CDR1 is MGHRA, CDR2 YSYEKL. The CDR3 consists of 17 residues. J gave up 6 bases and V 5 bases, and 9 bases lay outside the gene matches. In DNA, the CDR3 is TGCGCCAGCAGCGGGTGGACTAGCGGGAGGGCCGTTGATACGCAGTATTTT. Amino acid sequence: CASSGWTSGRAVDTQYF.

The V and J genes are TRBV19 and TRBJ2-4, with D tentatively TRBD2 (6 bases). Trimming left V 4 bases short and J 7 bases short, with 11 bases between. The CDR3 is 13 amino acids. In germline, CDR1 is LNHDA, CDR2 SQIVND (reference sequence). The CDR3 DNA is TGTGCCAGTAGTAGTAGCGGAGGGAACATTCAGTACTTC. Translated, it gives CASSSSGGNIQYF. Looking up the rest from reference TRBV19 and TRBJ2-4 gives the full variable domain: DGGITQSPKYLFRKEGQNVTLSCEQNLNHDAMYWYRQDPGQGLRLIYYSQIVNDFQKGDIAEGYSVSREKKESFPLTVTSAQKNPTAFYLCASSSSGGNIQYFGAGTRLSVL.

There are a few counts of this clone. This sequence joins TRBV5-1 and TRBJ1-6, with TRBD1 identical over 7 bases. Per the germline V gene, CDR1 is SGHRS and CDR2 is YFSETQ. V shed 4 bases, J shed 5 bases, and the junction held 6 bases outside the gene matches. CDR3 length equals 15 residues. The chain's CDR3 is CASSRDSLHNSPLHF. The CDR3 bases are TGCGCCAGCAGCAGGGACAGTCTTCATAATTCACCCCTCCACTTT.

This sequence joins TRBV29-1 and TRBJ2-3; TRBD2 aligns across 8 bases. V dropped 5 bases and J dropped 1; count of bases not matched to a gene: 2. The germline V gene has CDR1 SQVTM and CDR2 ANQGSEA. This CDR3 has 13 residues. DNA for the CDR3: TGCAGCGTTCTGACTAGCGGCACAGATACGCAGTATTTT. This codes for CSVLTSGTDTQYF.

This sequence joins TRBV28 and TRBJ1-2; 11 bases match TRBD1. The length of the CDR3 is 16 residues. V lost 1 base and J lost 8; bases outside the gene matches: 9. Germline assignment: CDR1 MDHEN and CDR2 SYDVKM. CDR3: CASSLSGQGVFKGYTF. In DNA form, the CDR3 reads TGTGCCAGCAGTTTATCGGGACAGGGGGTCTTTAAGGGCTACACCTTC.

The chain carries TRBV9 and TRBJ2-3; D uncertain. The CDR3 has 14 residues. Germline lookup yields CDR1 SGDLS and CDR2 YYNGEE. V shed 0 bases and J shed 1 base, with 6 bases lying between them. CDR3 residues: CASSVGFGTDTQYF. The CDR3 DNA sequence: TGTGCCAGCAGCGTAGGTTTCGGCACAGATACGCAGTATTTT. Based on the CDR3 plus reference TRBV9 and TRBJ2-3, the full variable domain is DSGVTQTPKHLITATGQRVTLRCSPRSGDLSVYWYQQSLDQGLQFLIQYYNGEERAKGNILERFSAQQFPDLHSELNLSSLELGDSALYFCASSVGFGTDTQYFGPGTRLTVL.

CDR3 nucleotides: TGTGCCAGCAGTCCTCCCAGCGGGAGGTACTACGAGCAGTACTTC. Translation: CASSPPSGRYYEQYF. The chain couples TRBV7-9 to TRBJ2-7, with 9 bases fitting TRBD2. The CDR3 covers 15 residues. Germline V gives CDR1 SEHNR, CDR2 FQNEAQ (reference sequence). V was pared by 6 bases and J by 3 bases, with 9 bases of the junction left unmatched.

This chain links TRBV9 with TRBJ1-1; tentative D call: TRBD1 (6 bases). V lost 0 bases, J lost 0 bases, and 9 bases lay in between. CDR1 SGDLS and CDR2 YYNGEE come from the germline V gene. The CDR3 loop spans 15 amino acids. As DNA, the CDR3 is TGTGCCAGCAGCGTAGAGGGGGTGATGAACACTGAAGCTTTCTTT. Residues: CASSVEGVMNTEAFF.

The chain joins TRBV28 to TRBJ1-5; possibly TRBD1 for D (6 bases). Trimming took off 2 bases at V and 1 base at J, with 15 bases between the two ends. From germline, CDR1 is MDHEN and CDR2 SYDVKM. The CDR3 sequence is 17 residues long. The CDR3 sequence is CASSLRGGRWSNQPQHF. CDR3 bases: TGTGCCAGCAGTTTAAGGGGGGGGCGGTGGAGCAATCAGCCCCAGCATTTT.

This clone was counted once. This chain uses TRBV7-9 with TRBJ1-2; 7 bases are shared with TRBD1. Per the germline V gene, CDR1 is SEHNR and CDR2 is FQNEAQ (reference sequence). CDR3 size: 13 residues. V lost 5 bases and J lost 7; bases outside the gene matches: 7. The CDR3 loop reads CASSPLDRAGYTF. The CDR3, as DNA: TGTGCCAGCAGCCCCCTAGACAGGGCTGGCTACACCTTC.